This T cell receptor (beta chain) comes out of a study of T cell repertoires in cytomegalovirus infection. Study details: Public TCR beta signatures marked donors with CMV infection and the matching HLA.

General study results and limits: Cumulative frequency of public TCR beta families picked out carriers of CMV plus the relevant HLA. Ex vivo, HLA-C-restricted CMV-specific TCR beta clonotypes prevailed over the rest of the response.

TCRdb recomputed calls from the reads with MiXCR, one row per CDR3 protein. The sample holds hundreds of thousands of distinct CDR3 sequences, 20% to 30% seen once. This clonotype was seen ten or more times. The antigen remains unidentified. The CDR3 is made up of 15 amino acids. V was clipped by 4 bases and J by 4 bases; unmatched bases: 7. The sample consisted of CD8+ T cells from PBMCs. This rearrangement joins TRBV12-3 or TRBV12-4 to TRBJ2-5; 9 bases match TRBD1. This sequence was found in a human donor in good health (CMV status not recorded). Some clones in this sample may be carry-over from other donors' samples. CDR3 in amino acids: CASSSGTGIIETQYF. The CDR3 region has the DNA TGTGCCAGCAGTTCCGGGACAGGGATAATAGAGACCCAGTACTTC.